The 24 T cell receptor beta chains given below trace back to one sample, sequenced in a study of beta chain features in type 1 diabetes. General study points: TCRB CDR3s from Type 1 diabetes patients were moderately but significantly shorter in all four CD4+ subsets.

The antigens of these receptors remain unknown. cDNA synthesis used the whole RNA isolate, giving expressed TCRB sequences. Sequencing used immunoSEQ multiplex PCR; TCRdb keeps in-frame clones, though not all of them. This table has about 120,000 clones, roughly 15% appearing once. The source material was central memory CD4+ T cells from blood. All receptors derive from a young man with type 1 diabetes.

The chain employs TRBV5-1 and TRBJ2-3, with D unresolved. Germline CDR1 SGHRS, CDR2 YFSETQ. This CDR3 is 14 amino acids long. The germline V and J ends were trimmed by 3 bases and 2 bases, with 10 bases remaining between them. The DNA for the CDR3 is TGCGCCAGCAGCTCGGCCATCCTCACAGATACGCAGTATTTT. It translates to CASSSAILTDTQYF.

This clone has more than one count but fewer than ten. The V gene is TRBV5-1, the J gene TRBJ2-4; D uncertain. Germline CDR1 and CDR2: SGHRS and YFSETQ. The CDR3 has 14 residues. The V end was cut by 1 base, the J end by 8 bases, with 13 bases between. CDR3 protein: CASSLSLGNDIQYF. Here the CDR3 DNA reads TGCGCCAGCAGCTTGAGTTTGGGAAATGACATTCAGTACTTC.

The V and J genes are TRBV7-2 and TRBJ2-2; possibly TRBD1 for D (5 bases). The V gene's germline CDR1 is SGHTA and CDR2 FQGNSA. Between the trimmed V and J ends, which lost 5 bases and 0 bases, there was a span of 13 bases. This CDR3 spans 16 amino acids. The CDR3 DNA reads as TGTGCCAGCAGCCCCTCCGTGACAGCGAACACCGGGGAGCTGTTTTTT. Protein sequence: CASSPSVTANTGELFF. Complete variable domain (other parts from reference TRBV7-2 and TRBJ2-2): GAGVSQSPSNKVTEKGKDVELRCDPISGHTALYWYRQSLGQGLEFLIYFQGNSAPDKSGLPSDRFSAERTGGSVSTLTIQRTQQEDSAVYLCASSPSVTANTGELFFGEGSRLTVL.

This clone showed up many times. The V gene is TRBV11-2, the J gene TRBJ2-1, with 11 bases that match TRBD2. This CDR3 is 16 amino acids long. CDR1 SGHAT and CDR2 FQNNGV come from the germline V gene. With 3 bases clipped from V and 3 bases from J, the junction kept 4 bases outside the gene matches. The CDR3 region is CASSFQGLAGYNEQFF. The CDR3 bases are TGTGCCAGCAGCTTCCAAGGACTAGCGGGCTACAATGAGCAGTTCTTC. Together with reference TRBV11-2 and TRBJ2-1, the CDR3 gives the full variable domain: EAGVAQSPRYKIIEKRQSVAFWCNPISGHATLYWYQQILGQGPKLLIQFQNNGVVDDSQLPKDRFSAERLKGVDSTLKIQPAKLEDSAVYLCASSFQGLAGYNEQFFGPGTRLTVL.

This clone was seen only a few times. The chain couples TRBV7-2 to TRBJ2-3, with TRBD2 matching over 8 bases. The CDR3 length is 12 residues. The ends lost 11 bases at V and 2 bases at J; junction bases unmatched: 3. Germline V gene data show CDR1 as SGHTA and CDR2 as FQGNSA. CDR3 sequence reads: CAGGGNTDTQYF. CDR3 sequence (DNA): TGTGCCGGCGGGGGGAACACAGATACGCAGTATTTT.

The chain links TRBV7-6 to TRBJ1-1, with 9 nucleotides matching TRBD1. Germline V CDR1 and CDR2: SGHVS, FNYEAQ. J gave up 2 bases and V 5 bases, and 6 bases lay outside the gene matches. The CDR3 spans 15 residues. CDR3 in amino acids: CASSTQDRGNTEAFF. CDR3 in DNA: TGTGCCAGCAGCACCCAGGACAGGGGTAACACTGAAGCTTTCTTT.

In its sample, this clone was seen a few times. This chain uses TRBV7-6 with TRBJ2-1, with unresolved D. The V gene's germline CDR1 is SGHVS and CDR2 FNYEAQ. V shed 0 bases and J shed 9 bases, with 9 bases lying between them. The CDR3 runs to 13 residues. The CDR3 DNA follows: TGTGCCAGCAGCTTAGCCATCGGATTTGAGCAGTTCTTC. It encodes CASSLAIGFEQFF. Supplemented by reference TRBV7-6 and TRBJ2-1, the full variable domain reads GAGVSQSPRYKVTKRGQDVALRCDPISGHVSLYWYRQALGQGPEFLTYFNYEAQQDKSGLPNDRFSAERPEGSISTLTIQRTEQRDSAMYRCASSLAIGFEQFFGPGTRLTVL.

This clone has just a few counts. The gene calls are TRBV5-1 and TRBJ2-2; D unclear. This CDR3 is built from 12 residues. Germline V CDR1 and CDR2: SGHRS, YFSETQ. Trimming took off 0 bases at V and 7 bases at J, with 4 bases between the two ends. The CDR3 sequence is CASSLGVGELFF. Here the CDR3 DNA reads TGCGCCAGCAGCTTGGGCGTCGGGGAGCTGTTTTTT.

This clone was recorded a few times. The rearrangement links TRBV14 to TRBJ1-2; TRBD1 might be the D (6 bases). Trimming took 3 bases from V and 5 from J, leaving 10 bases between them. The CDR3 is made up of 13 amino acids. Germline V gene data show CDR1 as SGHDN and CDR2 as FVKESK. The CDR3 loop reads CASSQDSIYGYTF. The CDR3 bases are TGTGCCAGCAGCCAGGACAGTATTTATGGCTACACCTTC.

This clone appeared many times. CDR3 nucleotides: TGCGCCAGCAGCCTGGGGCTGGGTAGCGGGGGCACAGATACGCAGTATTTT. This encodes CASSLGLGSGGTDTQYF. This chain uses TRBV4-3 with TRBJ2-3; 8 bases are shared with TRBD2. V dropped 4 bases and J dropped 1; count of bases not matched to a gene: 10. Germline assignment: CDR1 LGHNA and CDR2 YSLEER. This CDR3 has 17 residues.

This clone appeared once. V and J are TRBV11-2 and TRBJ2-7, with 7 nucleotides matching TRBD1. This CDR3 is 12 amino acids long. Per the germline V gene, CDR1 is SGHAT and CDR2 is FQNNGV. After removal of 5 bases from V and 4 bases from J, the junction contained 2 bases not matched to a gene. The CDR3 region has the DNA TGTGCCAGCAGCCCGGGACAGTACGAGCAGTACTTC. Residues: CASSPGQYEQYF.

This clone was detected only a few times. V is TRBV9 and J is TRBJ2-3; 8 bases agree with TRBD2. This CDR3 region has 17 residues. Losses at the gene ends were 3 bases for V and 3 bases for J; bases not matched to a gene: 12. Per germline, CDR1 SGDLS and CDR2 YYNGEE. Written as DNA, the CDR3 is TGTGCCAGCAGCGGTCAGGGGACTAGTATCAGTACAGATACGCAGTATTTT. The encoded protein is CASSGQGTSISTDTQYF.

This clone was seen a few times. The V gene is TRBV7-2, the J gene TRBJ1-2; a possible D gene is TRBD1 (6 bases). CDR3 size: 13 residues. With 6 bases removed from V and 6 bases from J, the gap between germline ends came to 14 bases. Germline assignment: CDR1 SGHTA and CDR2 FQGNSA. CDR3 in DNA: TGTGCCAGCAGTCCTCAGGGGAACCATGGCTACACCTTC. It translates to CASSPQGNHGYTF.

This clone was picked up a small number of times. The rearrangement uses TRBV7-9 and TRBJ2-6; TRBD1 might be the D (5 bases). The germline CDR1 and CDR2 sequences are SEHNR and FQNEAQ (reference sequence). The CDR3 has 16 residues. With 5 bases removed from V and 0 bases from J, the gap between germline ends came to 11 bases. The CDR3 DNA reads TGTGCCAGCAGCCTGACAGTAACCTCTGGGGCCAACGTCCTGACTTTC. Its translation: CASSLTVTSGANVLTF.

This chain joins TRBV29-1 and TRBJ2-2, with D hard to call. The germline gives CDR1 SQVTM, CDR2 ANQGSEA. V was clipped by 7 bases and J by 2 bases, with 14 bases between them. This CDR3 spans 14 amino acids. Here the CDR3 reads CSAEARTNTGELFF. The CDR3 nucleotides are TGCAGCGCCGAGGCCAGGACCAACACCGGGGAGCTGTTTTTT.

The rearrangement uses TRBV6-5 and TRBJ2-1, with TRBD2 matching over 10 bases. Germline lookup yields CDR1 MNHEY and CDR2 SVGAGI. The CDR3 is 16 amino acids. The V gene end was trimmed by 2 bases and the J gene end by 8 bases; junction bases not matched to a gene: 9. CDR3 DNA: TGTGCCAGCAGTTACCAGCGGGGGGGCCTATTTTATGAGCAGTTCTTC. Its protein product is CASSYQRGGLFYEQFF.

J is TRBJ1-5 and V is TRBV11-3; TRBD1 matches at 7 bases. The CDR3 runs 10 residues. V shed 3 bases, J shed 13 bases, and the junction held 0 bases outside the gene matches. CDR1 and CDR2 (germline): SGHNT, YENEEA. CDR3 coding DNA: TGTGCCAGCAGCTTGGGACAGCAGCATTTT. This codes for CASSLGQQHF.

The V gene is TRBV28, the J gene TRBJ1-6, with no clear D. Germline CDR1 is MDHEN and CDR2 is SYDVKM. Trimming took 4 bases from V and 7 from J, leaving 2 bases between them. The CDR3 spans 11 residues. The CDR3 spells CASSWNSPLHF. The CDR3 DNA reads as TGTGCCAGCAGTTGGAATTCACCCCTCCACTTT.

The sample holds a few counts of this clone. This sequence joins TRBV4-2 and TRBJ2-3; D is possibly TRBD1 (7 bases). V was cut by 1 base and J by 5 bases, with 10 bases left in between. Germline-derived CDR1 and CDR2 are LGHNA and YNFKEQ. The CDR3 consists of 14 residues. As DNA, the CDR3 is TGTGCCAGCAGCCAAGTCCAGGGGGGAGATACGCAGTATTTT. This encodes CASSQVQGGDTQYF.

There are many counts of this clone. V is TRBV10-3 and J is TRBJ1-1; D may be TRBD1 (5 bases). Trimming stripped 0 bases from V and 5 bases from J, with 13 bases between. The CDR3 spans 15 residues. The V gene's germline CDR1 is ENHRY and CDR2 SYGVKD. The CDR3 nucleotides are TGTGCCATCAGTGAGTCGCCGATCGGGGGAACTGAAGCTTTCTTT. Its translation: CAISESPIGGTEAFF.

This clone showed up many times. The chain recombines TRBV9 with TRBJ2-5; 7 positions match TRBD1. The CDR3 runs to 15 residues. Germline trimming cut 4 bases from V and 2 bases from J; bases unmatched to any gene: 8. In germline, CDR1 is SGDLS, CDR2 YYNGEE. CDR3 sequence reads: CASSSRTGLQETQYF. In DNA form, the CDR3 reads TGTGCCAGCAGCTCTCGGACAGGTCTGCAAGAGACCCAGTACTTC. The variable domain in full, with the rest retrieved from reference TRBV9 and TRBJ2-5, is DSGVTQTPKHLITATGQRVTLRCSPRSGDLSVYWYQQSLDQGLQFLIQYYNGEERAKGNILERFSAQQFPDLHSELNLSSLELGDSALYFCASSSRTGLQETQYFGPGTRLLVL.

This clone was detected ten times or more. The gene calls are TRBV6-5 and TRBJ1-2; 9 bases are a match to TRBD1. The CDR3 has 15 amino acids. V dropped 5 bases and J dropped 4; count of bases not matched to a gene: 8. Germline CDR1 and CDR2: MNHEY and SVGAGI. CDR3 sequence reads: CASSQPGQGFYGYTF. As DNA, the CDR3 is TGTGCCAGCAGTCAGCCGGGACAGGGATTCTATGGCTACACCTTC.

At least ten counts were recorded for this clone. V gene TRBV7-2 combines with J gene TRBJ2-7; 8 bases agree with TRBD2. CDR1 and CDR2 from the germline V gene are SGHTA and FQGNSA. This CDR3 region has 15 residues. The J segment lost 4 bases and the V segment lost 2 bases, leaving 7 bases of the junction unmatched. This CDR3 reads CASSLFGTSGYEQYF. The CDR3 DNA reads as TGTGCCAGCAGCTTATTCGGGACTAGTGGGTACGAGCAGTACTTC. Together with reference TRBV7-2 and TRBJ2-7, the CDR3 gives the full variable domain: GAGVSQSPSNKVTEKGKDVELRCDPISGHTALYWYRQSLGQGLEFLIYFQGNSAPDKSGLPSDRFSAERTGGSVSTLTIQRTQQEDSAVYLCASSLFGTSGYEQYFGPGTRLTVT.

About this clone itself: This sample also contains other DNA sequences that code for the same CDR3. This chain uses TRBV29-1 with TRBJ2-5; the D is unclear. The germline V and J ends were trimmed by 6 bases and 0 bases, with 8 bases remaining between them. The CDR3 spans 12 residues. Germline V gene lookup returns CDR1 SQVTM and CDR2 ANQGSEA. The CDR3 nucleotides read TGCAGCGTGGGTATACACCAAGAGACCCAGTACTTC. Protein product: CSVGIHQETQYF. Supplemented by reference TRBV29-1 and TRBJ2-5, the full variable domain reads SAVISQKPSRDICQRGTSLTIQCQVDSQVTMMFWYRQQPGQSLTLIATANQGSEATYESGFVIDKFPISRPNLTFSTLTVSNMSPEDSSIYLCSVGIHQETQYFGPGTRLLVL.